This TCR beta chain appears in the sequencing data of a study of shared clonotypes between healthy human individuals. Looking at the study overall: Every donor yielded three CD4 naive, three CD4 memory, two CD8 naive and one CD8 memory plate.

The J segment lost 2 bases and the V segment lost 6 bases, leaving 12 bases of the junction unmatched. The CDR3 has 15 amino acids. Germline V gene data show CDR1 as SQVTM and CDR2 as ANQGSEA. In the authors' workflow: ImmunoSEQ supplied junction-only sequences lacking quality scores, so filtering was different. Data came from immunoSEQ multiplex PCR; TCRdb stores just in-frame clones and leaves some out. That table is the source of V, J and clone size, and D and trimming were worked out from the DNA. Of under 600,000 clones detected, approximately 94% appear once; the ten largest clones hold about 0.06%. Only Caucasian adults living in Nashville, Tennessee made up the donor group. For this clone: This sample includes further DNA sequences coding for the same CDR3.

The chain has TRBV29-1 and TRBJ1-2; TRBD1 matches at 7 bases. Sequenced sample: naive CD4+ T cells sorted from blood. Subset in this sample: CD45RA+ positively selected. The clonotype comes from a woman under 40 in good health. The CDR3 loop is CSVVFLTGRNYGYTF. For the CDR3, the DNA is TGCAGCGTCGTCTTTCTGACAGGGAGAAACTATGGCTACACCTTC. Full variable domain (missing parts from reference TRBV29-1 and TRBJ1-2): SAVISQKPSRDICQRGTSLTIQCQVDSQVTMMFWYRQQPGQSLTLIATANQGSEATYESGFVIDKFPISRPNLTFSTLTVSNMSPEDSSIYLCSVVFLTGRNYGYTFGSGTRLTVV.